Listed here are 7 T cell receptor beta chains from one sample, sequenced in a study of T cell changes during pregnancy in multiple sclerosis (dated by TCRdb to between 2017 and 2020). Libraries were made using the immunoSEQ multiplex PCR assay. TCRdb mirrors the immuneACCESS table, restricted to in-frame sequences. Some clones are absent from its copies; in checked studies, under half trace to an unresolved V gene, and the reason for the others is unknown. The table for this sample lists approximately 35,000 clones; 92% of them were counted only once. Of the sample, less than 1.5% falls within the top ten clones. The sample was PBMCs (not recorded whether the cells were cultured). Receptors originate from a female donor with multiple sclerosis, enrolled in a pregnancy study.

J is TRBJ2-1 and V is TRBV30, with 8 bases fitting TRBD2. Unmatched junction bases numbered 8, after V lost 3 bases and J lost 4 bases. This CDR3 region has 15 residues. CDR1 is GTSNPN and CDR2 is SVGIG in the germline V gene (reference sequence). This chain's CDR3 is CAWRAAGVKYNEQFF. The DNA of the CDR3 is TGTGCCTGGAGGGCAGCGGGAGTCAAGTACAATGAGCAGTTCTTC.

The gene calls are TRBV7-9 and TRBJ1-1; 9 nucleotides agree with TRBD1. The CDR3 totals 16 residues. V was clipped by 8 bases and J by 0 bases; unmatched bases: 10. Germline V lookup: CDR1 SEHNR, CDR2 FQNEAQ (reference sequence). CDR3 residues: CASPRTGTGLNTEAFF. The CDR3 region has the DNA TGTGCCAGCCCTCGAACCGGGACAGGGTTGAACACTGAAGCTTTCTTT.

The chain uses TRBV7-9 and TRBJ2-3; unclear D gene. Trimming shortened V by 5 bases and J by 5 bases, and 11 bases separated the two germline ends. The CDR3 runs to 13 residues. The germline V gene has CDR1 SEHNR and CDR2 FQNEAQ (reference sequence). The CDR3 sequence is CASSPPLGDTQYF. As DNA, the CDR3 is TGTGCCAGCAGCCCCCCTCTAGGAGATACGCAGTATTTT.

CDR3 sequence reads: CASSFRGSGDQPQHF. CDR3 bases: TGTGCCAGCAGTTTCCGGGGAAGTGGCGATCAGCCCCAGCATTTT. This chain joins TRBV28 and TRBJ1-5; D ambiguous. The CDR3 sequence is 15 residues long. The ends were cut back, 3 bases at V and 5 bases at J, with 14 bases in the middle. Germline CDR1 and CDR2: MDHEN and SYDVKM.

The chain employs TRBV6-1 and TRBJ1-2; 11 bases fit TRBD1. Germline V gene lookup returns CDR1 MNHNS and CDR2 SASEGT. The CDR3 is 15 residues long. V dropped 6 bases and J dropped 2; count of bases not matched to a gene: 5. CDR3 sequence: CASRRGTGGNYGYTF. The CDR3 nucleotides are TGTGCCAGCAGGCGCGGGACAGGGGGGAACTATGGCTACACCTTC.

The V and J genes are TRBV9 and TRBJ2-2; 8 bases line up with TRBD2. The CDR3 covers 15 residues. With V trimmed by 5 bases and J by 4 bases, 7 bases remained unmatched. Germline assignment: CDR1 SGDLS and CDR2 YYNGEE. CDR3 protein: CASSTTGGLTGELFF. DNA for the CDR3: TGTGCCAGCAGTACAACGGGAGGGCTCACCGGGGAGCTGTTTTTT.

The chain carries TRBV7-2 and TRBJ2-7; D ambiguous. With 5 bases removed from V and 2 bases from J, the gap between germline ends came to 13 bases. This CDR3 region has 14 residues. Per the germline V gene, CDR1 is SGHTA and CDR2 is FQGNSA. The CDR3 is CASSTSDVAYEQYF. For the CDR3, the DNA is TGTGCCAGCAGCACGTCGGACGTAGCCTACGAGCAGTACTTC.